These T cell receptor beta chains were read from a single sample in a study of T cell responses to AZD1222 COVID-19 vaccine. Measured with immunoSEQ multiplex PCR; TCRdb has only the in-frame clones, and not every one. The sample shows fewer than 130,000 clones, 92% of them seen only once. Sequences were derived from peripheral blood, sampled on day 0 of AZD1222 vaccination. The receptors originated from an adult in good health. Both conserved end residues are part of each CDR3. The order of the fields is CDR3 length, clone size, D gene, J gene, V gene, CDR3 protein, CDR3 DNA. A D gene is named only where the DNA matches it firmly. Expanded clones get a size class; other rows say once, few or many, or leave the size out.

12	.	.	TRBJ1-1	TRBV28	CASSSVNTEAFF	TGTGCCAGCAGTTCAGTGAACACTGAAGCTTTCTTT
12	once	.	TRBJ1-6	TRBV28	CASSSPGTRTRF	TGTGCCAGCAGTTCGCCGGGGACGCGAACGCGCTTT
14	.	TRBD1	TRBJ1-6	TRBV30	CAWANGQGRTPLHF	TGTGCCTGGGCCAATGGACAGGGTAGGACACCCCTCCACTTT
13	.	.	TRBJ1-4	TRBV9	CASSVGADEKLFF	TGTGCCAGCAGCGTAGGGGCTGATGAGAAACTGTTTTTT
12	once	.	TRBJ1-5	TRBV28	CASSFRQQPQHF	TGTGCCAGCAGTTTCCGGCAGCAGCCCCAGCATTTT
15	once	.	TRBJ1-6	TRBV9	CASSVDAGWDSPLHF	TGTGCCAGCAGCGTAGATGCGGGCTGGGATTCACCCCTCCACTTT
12	.	.	TRBJ2-6	TRBV27	CASSSGANVLTF	TGTGCCAGCAGTTCTGGGGCCAACGTCCTGACTTTC
13	.	.	TRBJ1-3	TRBV18	CASSLGSGNTIYF	TGTGCCAGCTCACTTGGGTCTGGAAACACCATATATTTT
13	.	.	TRBJ2-7	TRBV28	CASQLSSSYEQYF	TGTGCCAGTCAGTTATCAAGCTCCTACGAGCAGTACTTC
14	.	.	TRBJ1-1	TRBV6-1	CASSERTSNTEAFF	TGTGCCAGCAGTGAACGGACCTCGAACACTGAAGCTTTCTTT
13	once	.	TRBJ1-2	TRBV24-1	CATRAPGRDGYTF	TGTGCCACCAGAGCACCCGGGAGGGATGGCTACACCTTC
16	many	.	TRBJ2-2	TRBV5-1	CASSLRLAANTGELFF	TGCGCCAGCAGCTTGCGGTTAGCGGCAAACACCGGGGAGCTGTTTTTT
16	few	.	TRBJ2-2	TRBV7-2	CASSQNRAANTGELFF	TGTGCCAGCAGTCAAAACAGGGCTGCAAACACCGGGGAGCTGTTTTTT
18	.	TRBD1	TRBJ1-2	TRBV9	CASSVGLETGASGYGYTF	TGTGCCAGCAGCGTAGGGTTGGAGACAGGGGCCTCCGGCTATGGCTACACCTTC
12	.	TRBD1	TRBJ1-2	TRBV30	CAWDRASYGYTF	TGTGCCTGGGACAGGGCAAGTTATGGCTACACCTTC
13	once	TRBD2	TRBJ2-7	TRBV9	CASSAGTNYEQYF	TGTGCCAGCAGCGCCGGGACTAACTACGAGCAGTACTTC
14	.	.	TRBJ2-5	TRBV5-8	CASSLAVVQETQYF	TGTGCCAGCAGCTTGGCAGTGGTCCAAGAGACCCAGTACTTC
14	.	.	TRBJ2-1	TRBV3-1/TRBV3-2	CASSPTSSYNEQFF	TGTGCCAGCAGCCCTACTAGCTCCTACAATGAGCAGTTCTTC
15	.	.	TRBJ2-7	TRBV7-9	CASSLVDFGAYEQYF	TGTGCCAGCAGCTTAGTTGATTTTGGGGCGTACGAGCAGTACTTC
14	.	.	TRBJ2-4	TRBV11-2	CASSPGEAKNIQYF	TGTGCCAGCAGCCCCGGAGAAGCCAAAAACATTCAGTACTTC
19	.	.	TRBJ1-3	TRBV7-9	CASSLAGLAYSFSGNTIYF	TGTGCCAGCAGCTTAGCGGGTTTGGCATACTCATTTTCTGGAAACACCATATATTTT
16	.	TRBD1	TRBJ1-4	TRBV18	CASSPTGPERDEKLFF	TGTGCCAGCTCACCGACAGGGCCCGAGAGGGATGAAAAACTGTTTTTT
14	.	.	TRBJ1-5	TRBV2	CASTPSGPNQPQHF	TGTGCCAGCACCCCCTCAGGGCCGAATCAGCCCCAGCATTTT
16	.	.	TRBJ1-2	TRBV4-1	CASSQPLRGSNYGYTF	TGCGCCAGCAGCCAACCTCTCAGGGGCTCCAACTATGGCTACACCTTC
14	.	.	TRBJ1-2	TRBV3-1/TRBV3-2	CASSQAVFSYGYTF	TGTGCCAGCAGCCAAGCTGTTTTTAGCTATGGCTACACCTTC
12	.	.	TRBJ2-7	TRBV12-3/TRBV12-4	CASSFQGYEQYF	TGTGCCAGCAGTTTTCAGGGCTACGAGCAGTACTTC
12	.	.	TRBJ1-6	TRBV11-3	CASRHRNSPLHF	TGTGCCAGCAGGCACAGAAATTCACCCCTCCACTTT
13	.	.	TRBJ1-2	TRBV19	CASTNGKVSGYTF	TGTGCCAGTACGAACGGGAAGGTCTCTGGCTACACCTTC
16	.	.	TRBJ1-1	TRBV30	CACPGRNPGMNTEAFF	TGTGCCTGTCCAGGGCGCAACCCAGGGATGAACACTGAAGCTTTCTTT
12	.	.	TRBJ2-1	TRBV29-1	CSVEGWVDEQFF	TGCAGCGTTGAGGGGTGGGTGGATGAGCAGTTCTTC
13	.	.	TRBJ1-1	TRBV6-5	CASSSPQNTEAFF	TGTGCCAGCAGTTCTCCCCAGAACACTGAAGCTTTCTTT
18	medium-sized	.	TRBJ2-2	TRBV9	CASSVGWVGPRNTGELFF	TGTGCCAGCAGCGTAGGATGGGTGGGGCCACGGAACACCGGGGAGCTGTTTTTT
15	medium-sized	.	TRBJ1-1	TRBV15	CATSRDVRVKLEAFF	TGTGCCACCAGCAGAGATGTCAGGGTAAAACTTGAAGCTTTCTTT
15	.	.	TRBJ2-2	TRBV2	CASSELGANTGELFF	TGTGCCAGCAGTGAGTTGGGGGCGAACACCGGGGAGCTGTTTTTT
14	.	TRBD1	TRBJ1-2	TRBV7-9	CASSRQGPKAGYTF	TGTGCCAGCAGCCGACAGGGACCGAAGGCGGGCTACACCTTC
14	few	.	TRBJ2-7	TRBV10-2	CASSSGTPIYEQYF	TGCGCCAGCAGTTCCGGGACACCCATTTACGAGCAGTACTTC
14	.	TRBD1	TRBJ2-7	TRBV5-1	CASSWGTGKYEQYF	TGCGCCAGCAGCTGGGGGACAGGGAAGTACGAGCAGTACTTC
13	.	.	TRBJ2-7	TRBV2	CASREQGAYEQYF	TGTGCCAGCAGGGAACAGGGCGCGTACGAGCAGTACTTC
12	once	.	TRBJ1-2	TRBV5-4	CASKGSNYGYTF	TGTGCCAGCAAGGGGTCTAACTATGGCTACACCTTC
13	.	.	TRBJ1-5	TRBV2	CASSSSYNQPQHF	TGTGCCAGCAGTTCGTCGTATAATCAGCCCCAGCATTTT
14	.	.	TRBJ2-7	TRBV10-2	CASKGQGLGLEQYF	TGCGCCAGCAAAGGGCAGGGCCTGGGTCTCGAGCAGTACTTC
13	.	.	TRBJ2-7	TRBV5-6	CASSPDTRYEQYF	TGTGCCAGCAGCCCGGACACTCGCTACGAGCAGTACTTC
15	once	TRBD1	TRBJ1-1	TRBV10-1	CASSEGRGRSTEAFF	TGCGCCAGCAGTGAGGGGAGGGGGCGATCAACTGAAGCTTTCTTT
17	.	TRBD1	TRBJ1-4	TRBV10-1	CASSKTGGVGTNEKLFF	TGCGCCAGCAGTAAGACAGGGGGCGTCGGGACTAATGAAAAACTGTTTTTT
14	.	TRBD1	TRBJ2-7	TRBV2	CASRPGTGVDEQYF	TGTGCCAGCAGGCCCGGGACAGGGGTTGACGAGCAGTACTTC
16	.	.	TRBJ1-5	TRBV7-2	CASSGAGTLSNQPQHF	TGTGCCAGCAGCGGAGCCGGGACACTGAGCAATCAGCCCCAGCATTTT
14	.	TRBD1	TRBJ2-3	TRBV6-5	CATHRQGARDTQYF	TGTGCCACTCATCGACAGGGGGCTAGAGATACGCAGTATTTT
14	.	.	TRBJ2-1	TRBV6-4	CASRENAGAHEQFF	TGTGCCAGCAGAGAAAATGCAGGGGCCCATGAGCAGTTCTTC
21	.	TRBD2	TRBJ2-2	TRBV28	CASSCLTGTSGGAKTDGELFF	TGTGCCAGCAGTTGCCTTACCGGGACTAGCGGGGGGGCCAAGACGGACGGGGAGCTGTTTTTT
12	once	.	TRBJ2-7	TRBV29-1	CSVVTDVYEQYF	TGCAGCGTCGTGACGGACGTATACGAGCAGTACTTC
13	.	TRBD2	TRBJ2-3	TRBV24-1	CATSEGGIGTQYF	TGTGCCACCAGTGAGGGAGGGATTGGGACGCAGTATTTT
16	once	.	TRBJ1-2	TRBV18	CASSPTGRSETYGYTF	TGTGCCAGCTCACCAACAGGACGTTCTGAGACGTATGGCTACACCTTC
13	.	.	TRBJ1-2	TRBV28	CASVRQAGYGYTF	TGTGCCAGCGTCAGACAGGCAGGCTATGGCTACACCTTC
12	.	.	TRBJ1-2	TRBV3-1/TRBV3-2	CASSQGDYGYTF	TGTGCCAGCAGCCAGGGAGACTATGGCTACACCTTC